One and the same sample provided the 21 T cell receptor beta chains below, sequenced in a study of shared clonotypes between healthy human individuals. The protocol was immunoSEQ multiplex PCR, while the TCRdb copy is restricted to in-frame clones and leaves out a portion. The table includes 100,000 to 120,000 clones, around two thirds detected once. Sequenced: memory CD8+ T cells sorted from blood. Regarding subset: CD45RO+ cells pooled with CCR7-negative TemRA cells. These receptors came from a woman aged 30 to 39 in good health.

The V gene is TRBV28, the J gene TRBJ2-4; D may correspond to TRBD1 or TRBD2 (5 bases each). Trimming took off 6 bases at V and 0 bases at J, with 12 bases between the two ends. CDR3 length: 15 residues. CDR1 MDHEN and CDR2 SYDVKM come from the germline V gene. The CDR3 coding sequence is TGTGCCAGCAGGAGCAGGGAGCTAGCCAAAAACATTCAGTACTTC. It translates to CASRSRELAKNIQYF.

The genes are TRBV6-4 and TRBJ2-3, with TRBD2 as a possible D gene (5 bases). The germline gives CDR1 MRHNA, CDR2 SNTAGT. V lost 5 bases to trimming and J lost 5 bases, with 17 bases between them. The CDR3 consists of 15 residues. The CDR3 nucleotides are TGTGCCAGCAGTCCTCCAGAGGGCCGGAAAGATACGCAGTATTTT. Its translation is CASSPPEGRKDTQYF.

This rearrangement joins TRBV18 to TRBJ2-5; D is unclear. There are 12 residues in the CDR3. Between the trimmed V and J ends, which lost 3 bases and 0 bases, there was a span of 2 bases. Germline V gene sequence: CDR1 KGHSH, CDR2 LQKENI. The CDR3 here is CASSPYQETQYF. CDR3 DNA sequence: TGTGCCAGCTCACCTTACCAAGAGACCCAGTACTTC.

This sequence joins TRBV9 and TRBJ1-3; TRBD1 agrees at 7 bases. The length of the CDR3 is 19 residues. Germline-derived CDR1 and CDR2 are SGDLS and YYNGEE. Unmatched junction bases numbered 16, after V lost 4 bases and J lost 0 bases. This CDR3 is CASSTRGTESQNSGNTIYF. Written as DNA, the CDR3 is TGTGCCAGCAGCACCCGCGGGACAGAATCCCAAAACTCTGGAAACACCATATATTTT.

This chain links TRBV14 with TRBJ1-1, with 7 positions matching TRBD1. The CDR3 is made up of 16 amino acids. Per germline, CDR1 SGHDN and CDR2 FVKESK. The ends lost 2 bases at V and 1 base at J; junction bases unmatched: 7. CDR3 sequence (DNA): TGTGCCAGCAGCCAACCCCGGGACAGCGAGAACACTGAAGCTTTCTTT. Translated, it gives CASSQPRDSENTEAFF.

V and J are TRBV2 and TRBJ2-3; 8 nucleotides line up with TRBD1. The CDR3 is 16 amino acids. V was pared by 7 bases and J by 4 bases, with 13 bases of the junction left unmatched. The V gene's germline CDR1 is SNHLY and CDR2 FYNNEI. The CDR3 region has the DNA TGTGCCAGCAACACCCAGGACAGGGAGCTTCCAGATACGCAGTATTTT. Residues: CASNTQDRELPDTQYF.

A few counts support this clone. This rearrangement joins TRBV11-3 to TRBJ1-5, with 10 bases identical to TRBD1. This CDR3 has 15 amino acids. J was trimmed by 5 bases and V by 4 bases; bases with no gene match: 5. Germline V CDR1 and CDR2: SGHNT, YENEEA. CDR3 protein: CASSSTGGGDQPQHF. CDR3 DNA sequence: TGTGCCAGCAGCTCGACAGGGGGCGGCGATCAGCCCCAGCATTTT. The full variable domain, rest sourced from reference TRBV11-3 and TRBJ1-5, is EAGVVQSPRYKIIEKKQPVAFWCNPISGHNTLYWYLQNLGQGPELLIRYENEEAVDDSQLPKDRFSAERLKGVDSTLKIQPAELGDSAVYLCASSSTGGGDQPQHFGDGTRLSIL.

The V call is TRBV4-3, the J call TRBJ2-7; the match to TRBD1 covers 9 bases. Germline lookup yields CDR1 LGHNA and CDR2 YSLEER. This CDR3 comprises 16 residues. Trimming at V came to 1 base and at J to 1 base, leaving 5 bases not matched to a gene. CDR3 DNA sequence: TGCGCCAGCAGCCAAGTATGGACAGGGGAATCCTACGAGCAGTACTTC. It codes for CASSQVWTGESYEQYF.

The V call is TRBV5-1, the J call TRBJ2-7; D assignment may be TRBD1 or TRBD2 (5 bases each). Germline CDR1 reads SGHRS; CDR2 reads YFSETQ. The CDR3 runs 14 residues. Between the trimmed V and J ends, which lost 1 base and 3 bases, there was a span of 11 bases. The CDR3 sequence is CASSLNQGVYEQYF. The CDR3 DNA reads as TGCGCCAGCAGCTTGAATCAGGGAGTCTACGAGCAGTACTTC.

The genes are TRBV29-1 and TRBJ2-7, with D perhaps matching TRBD1 (5 bases). The CDR3 is 15 residues long. Trimming stripped 0 bases from V and 0 bases from J, with 12 bases between. The germline gives CDR1 SQVTM, CDR2 ANQGSEA. CDR3 in DNA: TGCAGCGTTGAAGATCAGGGTAGGAGCTCCTACGAGCAGTACTTC. Translated, it gives CSVEDQGRSSYEQYF.

This clone has a handful of counts. The V call is TRBV30, the J call TRBJ2-2, with D perhaps matching TRBD1 or TRBD2 (7 bases each). V dropped 3 bases and J dropped 1 base, with 12 bases sitting between them. Germline CDR1 is GTSNPN and CDR2 is SVGIG (reference sequence). The CDR3 contains 15 residues. CDR3: CAWSRGDRNTGELFF. The CDR3 region has the DNA TGTGCCTGGAGCCGGGGGGACAGGAACACCGGGGAGCTGTTTTTT. Supplemented by reference TRBV30 and TRBJ2-2, the full variable domain reads SQTIHQWPATLVQPVGSPLSLECTVEGTSNPNLYWYRQAAGRGLQLLFYSVGIGQISSEVPQNLSASRPQDRQFILSSKKLLLSDSGFYLCAWSRGDRNTGELFFGEGSRLTVL.

V gene TRBV27 combines with J gene TRBJ2-7; TRBD1 agrees at 8 bases. CDR3 length: 14 residues. The J segment lost 5 bases and the V segment lost 10 bases, leaving 13 bases of the junction unmatched. CDR1 is MNHEY, CDR2 SMNVEV, per germline (reference sequence). The CDR3 loop is CAISPGQESHEQYF. CDR3 sequence (DNA): TGTGCCATCAGCCCGGGACAGGAGAGCCACGAGCAGTACTTC.

V is TRBV4-2 and J is TRBJ1-2; D gene uncertain. Germline V gene data show CDR1 as LGHNA and CDR2 as YNFKEQ. Trimming removed 1 base from V and 4 bases from J, with 25 bases in between. The CDR3 totals 19 residues. The CDR3 bases are TGTGCCAGCAGCCAAGTGGTCCCGAGGGTGGGCGTTGGCTTCTATGGCTACACCTTC. This translates into CASSQVVPRVGVGFYGYTF.

The chain couples TRBV7-3 to TRBJ1-1; D is uncertain. This CDR3 is built from 13 residues. Germline V gene sequence: CDR1 SGHTA, CDR2 FQGTGA. Trimming pared 4 bases from V and 4 bases from J, leaving 10 bases between. The CDR3 protein is CASSYSKSTEAFF. CDR3 bases: TGTGCCAGCAGCTACTCCAAGAGCACTGAAGCTTTCTTT.

V and J are TRBV29-1 and TRBJ2-7, with 8 nucleotides matching TRBD1. The CDR3 is 13 residues long. Trimming took 6 bases from V and 3 from J; bases not matched to a gene: 7. The germline V gene has CDR1 SQVTM and CDR2 ANQGSEA. The CDR3 spells CSVEGTGIYEQYF. CDR3 nucleotides: TGCAGCGTCGAGGGGACAGGAATCTACGAGCAGTACTTC.

V is TRBV11-2 and J is TRBJ1-4, with a weak D call TRBD1 (6 bases). CDR1 SGHAT and CDR2 FQNNGV come from the germline V gene. This CDR3 is built from 14 residues. V gave up 8 bases and J gave up 7 bases, with 17 bases separating them. The CDR3 DNA reads as TGTGCCAGCGCTCCCGGTGGGGGGCTTGAAAAACTGTTTTTT. It encodes CASAPGGGLEKLFF.

This CDR3 reads CASSLGGRPNTEAFF. Here the CDR3 DNA reads TGCGCCAGCAGCTTGGGTGGCCGTCCTAACACTGAAGCTTTCTTT. This sequence joins TRBV5-1 and TRBJ1-1, with D uncertain. The CDR3 loop spans 15 amino acids. The germline V gene has CDR1 SGHRS and CDR2 YFSETQ. Trimming took 0 bases from V and 2 from J, leaving 11 bases between them.

This chain links TRBV7-3 with TRBJ2-1; D may correspond to TRBD1 or TRBD2 (5 bases each). The CDR3 is 17 residues long. Germline V gene data show CDR1 as SGHTA and CDR2 as FQGTGA. The V gene lost 0 bases and the J gene lost 0 bases, with 12 bases spanning the gap. For the CDR3, the DNA is TGTGCCAGCAGCTTAACCGGACGGGGCCACTCCTACAATGAGCAGTTCTTC. This translates into CASSLTGRGHSYNEQFF.

The J gene is TRBJ2-5, the V gene TRBV5-1; D ambiguous. The DNA end is more similar to TRBJ2-7, so the J call may be wrong. In germline, CDR1 is SGHRS, CDR2 YFSETQ. The CDR3 has 13 amino acids. The CDR3 DNA reads TGCGCCAGCAGCTTGGTCAGTACAAGCGAGCAGTACTTC. As protein: CASSLVSTSEQYF.

Turning to this clone: A far larger clone is one nucleotide away, so this likely arose from a read error. The same CDR3 also results from other DNA sequences found in this sample. This rearrangement joins TRBV25-1 to TRBJ1-5; 10 nucleotides line up with TRBD1. Germline V CDR1 and CDR2: MGHDK, SYGVNS. The CDR3 sequence is 18 residues long. CDR3 DNA: TGTGCTAGCAGTGGGGAGCGACAGGGGGCAGAGGGCAATCAGCCCCAGCATTTT. Protein: CASSGERQGAEGNQPQHF.

The rearrangement links TRBV4-2 to TRBJ2-7; D is unresolved. V shed 5 bases and J shed 5 bases, with 16 bases lying between them. There are 14 residues in the CDR3. Germline lookup yields CDR1 LGHNA and CDR2 YNFKEQ. The CDR3 DNA follows: TGTGCCAGCAGCGCCCTCGGACCAGGTCACGAGCAGTACTTC. Its protein product is CASSALGPGHEQYF.